This TCR beta chain derives from a study of blood T cell repertoires in COVID-19. TCRdb's copy holds only in-frame clones and misses some; the assay was immunoSEQ multiplex PCR. The sample lists hundreds of thousands of clones; approximately 86% were seen once. Those enrolled, adults aged roughly 18 to 89 years, came from 20 to 25 US areas. The origin of this receptor is a woman in her late teens or twenties who had recovered from COVID-19. The sequenced material came from PBMCs or T cells enriched from blood (not recorded which).

CDR3 coding DNA: TGTGCCAGCAGCTTGGTTGGGGGCACGAACACTGAAGCTTTCTTT. It encodes CASSLVGGTNTEAFF. The J gene is TRBJ1-1, the V gene TRBV7-2, with D possibly matching TRBD1 (6 bases). The CDR3 has 15 residues. The ends were cut back, 3 bases at V and 1 base at J, with 12 bases in the middle. Per the germline V gene, CDR1 is SGHTA and CDR2 is FQGNSA.